This passage covers 18 T cell receptor beta chains from one sample sequenced in a study of T cells after posttransplantation cyclophosphamide. Controls had myeloablative marrow grafts with methotrexate and calcineurin inhibitor, sampled at 1 year. Assay used: immunoSEQ multiplex PCR; TCRdb lists only in-frame clones, some missing. The sample records 9,000 to 15,000 clones, approximately 81% being singletons. Here the sequenced sample was PBMCs, taken more than 350 days after allogeneic stem cell transplant with calcineurin inhibitor and methotrexate. The receptors here all came from a young adult male patient who received an allogeneic stem cell transplant from an unrelated donor, was CMV-positive, and had acute GVHD only. Some T cells may be supplied by the graft donor.

The V and J genes are TRBV7-9 and TRBJ2-4, with TRBD2 matching over 7 bases. V gave up 5 bases and J gave up 4 bases; unmatched junction bases: 11. The CDR3 spans 16 residues. The V gene's germline CDR1 is SEHNR and CDR2 FQNEAQ (reference sequence). The CDR3 reads CASSPPILADKNIQYF. The DNA for the CDR3 is TGTGCCAGCAGCCCCCCGATTCTAGCGGATAAAAACATTCAGTACTTC.

CDR3 sequence (DNA): TGTGCCAGCAGTTTATTCCAGGGGAAGACTAACTATGGCTACACCTTC. It specifies CASSLFQGKTNYGYTF. V gene TRBV27 combines with J gene TRBJ1-2, with a weak D call TRBD1 (6 bases). V lost 1 base to trimming and J lost 0 bases, with 12 bases between them. Germline values: CDR1 MNHEY, CDR2 SMNVEV (reference sequence). This CDR3 contains 16 residues.

The chain joins TRBV29-1 to TRBJ2-1, with TRBD2 identical over 7 bases. V was pared by 6 bases and J by 6 bases, with 8 bases of the junction left unmatched. Germline V CDR1 and CDR2: SQVTM, ANQGSEA. The CDR3 is 13 residues long. CDR3 nucleotide sequence: TGCAGCGTAGCCCCTAGCGGCGGCAATGAGCAGTTCTTC. Protein product: CSVAPSGGNEQFF.

The chain links TRBV25-1 to TRBJ2-7; 12 bases are a match to TRBD1. This CDR3 is 17 amino acids long. J was trimmed by 2 bases and V by 4 bases; bases with no gene match: 9. Germline CDR1 is MGHDK and CDR2 is SYGVNS. This CDR3 reads CASSGATGTGGPYEQYF. The CDR3, as DNA: TGTGCCAGCAGTGGAGCAACCGGGACAGGGGGCCCCTACGAGCAGTACTTC.

The J gene is TRBJ2-2, the V gene TRBV27; 7 bases match TRBD1. The CDR3 loop spans 15 amino acids. V shed 6 bases, J shed 0 bases, and the junction held 4 bases outside the gene matches. Per germline, CDR1 MNHEY and CDR2 SMNVEV (reference sequence). CDR3 in DNA: TGTGCCAGCAGAGGACAGGTGACGAACACCGGGGAGCTGTTTTTT. Amino acids: CASRGQVTNTGELFF.

The V gene is TRBV5-1, the J gene TRBJ2-5; 7 bases agree with TRBD2. The CDR3 totals 14 residues. J was trimmed by 5 bases and V by 4 bases; bases with no gene match: 8. Per germline, CDR1 SGHRS and CDR2 YFSETQ. Here the CDR3 reads CASSTVAGRETQYF. The CDR3 DNA sequence: TGCGCCAGCAGCACCGTAGCGGGCAGGGAGACCCAGTACTTC.

The V and J genes are TRBV19 and TRBJ2-7; 10 bases are a match to TRBD2. Germline V lookup: CDR1 LNHDA, CDR2 SQIVND (reference sequence). J lost 2 bases, V lost 10 bases, and 5 bases had no gene match. This CDR3 comprises 13 residues. The CDR3 sequence: CATSSGGTYEQYF. For the CDR3, the DNA is TGTGCCACCTCTAGCGGGGGTACCTACGAGCAGTACTTC.

V usage is TRBV30 and J usage is TRBJ1-1; TRBD1 matches at 10 bases. The CDR3 is made up of 15 amino acids. Trimming cost V 5 bases and J 0 bases; bases outside gene matches: 6. Per germline, CDR1 GTSNPN and CDR2 SVGIG (reference sequence). The CDR3 protein is CAWRHGQGVNTEAFF. The CDR3 DNA reads TGTGCCTGGCGGCATGGACAGGGGGTGAACACTGAAGCTTTCTTT.

The chain is built from TRBV11-2 and TRBJ2-7; D might be TRBD1 (6 bases). V lost 5 bases to trimming and J lost 0 bases, with 26 bases between them. This CDR3 contains 19 residues. The germline gives CDR1 SGHAT, CDR2 FQNNGV. CDR3 amino acids: CASSSRGLYRESSSYEQYF. The CDR3 bases are TGTGCCAGCAGCAGCCGAGGCCTCTACAGGGAATCGAGCTCCTACGAGCAGTACTTC.

CDR3 loop: CASSPRTGTYEQYF. The CDR3 DNA reads as TGCGCCAGCAGCCCCCGGACGGGAACATACGAGCAGTACTTC. The chain couples TRBV4-3 to TRBJ2-7; TRBD2 is a possible D gene (5 bases). V was trimmed by 4 bases and J by 4 bases, leaving 14 bases between them. This CDR3 has 14 residues. Looked up from germline, CDR1 is LGHNA and CDR2 is YSLEER.

By share, this clone ranks as medium-sized. The chain uses TRBV7-8 and TRBJ2-7, with D perhaps TRBD2 (6 bases). The V end lost 5 bases, the J end lost 6 bases, and 11 bases lay between the germline ends. In germline, CDR1 is SGHVS, CDR2 FQNEAQ. The CDR3 covers 12 residues. The CDR3 sequence is CASSPDGGEQYF. In DNA, the CDR3 is TGTGCCAGCAGCCCAGACGGGGGCGAGCAGTACTTC.

V gene TRBV18 combines with J gene TRBJ1-5; D not certain. Looked up from germline, CDR1 is KGHSH and CDR2 is LQKENI. The CDR3 consists of 14 residues. The V end lost 5 bases, the J end lost 4 bases, and 12 bases lay between the germline ends. CDR3 sequence: CASSVEEKNQPQHF. CDR3 sequence (DNA): TGTGCCAGCTCAGTCGAGGAGAAGAATCAGCCCCAGCATTTT.

The table lists this clone with a count of one. This chain connects TRBV2 to TRBJ2-1, with TRBD1 matching 12 bases. Germline CDR1 reads SNHLY; CDR2 reads FYNNEI. The CDR3 is 14 residues long. Trimming removed 7 bases from V and 7 bases from J; junction bases left unmatched: 5. The CDR3 region has the DNA TGTGCCAGCATGGGACAGGGGGCAGGGAATGAGCAGTTCTTC. Its protein is CASMGQGAGNEQFF.

This rearrangement joins TRBV7-6 to TRBJ2-5; no reliable D call. This CDR3 contains 13 residues. Germline CDR1 SGHVS, CDR2 FNYEAQ. V was clipped by 5 bases and J by 1 base, with 8 bases between them. CDR3 DNA sequence: TGTGCCAGCAGCCCTACCGTCCAAGAGACCCAGTACTTC. Translated: CASSPTVQETQYF.

V is TRBV9 and J is TRBJ1-1; D possibly corresponds to TRBD1 (6 bases). The V end was cut by 4 bases, the J end by 1 base, with 14 bases between. Germline CDR1 reads SGDLS; CDR2 reads YYNGEE. The CDR3 totals 15 residues. Written as DNA, the CDR3 is TGTGCCAGCAGCCCTTCCGCCAGGGGGAACACTGAAGCTTTCTTT. It codes for CASSPSARGNTEAFF.

This clone was detected a few times. The same CDR3 can be traced to other DNA sequences in this sample. The chain's CDR3 is CSAREANIQYF. The CDR3 nucleotides are TGCAGTGCTAGAGAAGCGAACATTCAGTACTTC. This chain links TRBV20-1 with TRBJ2-4; the D is unclear. The CDR3 loop spans 11 amino acids. Per germline, CDR1 DFQATT and CDR2 SNEGSKA (reference sequence). V was shortened by 0 bases and J by 7 bases, with 4 bases between the two germline ends.

V usage is TRBV11-3 and J usage is TRBJ1-2, with 10 bases matching TRBD1. This CDR3 spans 14 amino acids. Germline V gene data show CDR1 as SGHNT and CDR2 as YENEEA. Unmatched junction bases numbered 6, after V lost 6 bases and J lost 5 bases. The chain's CDR3 is CASSPDRGPYGYTF. DNA of the CDR3: TGTGCCAGCAGTCCAGACAGGGGGCCTTATGGCTACACCTTC.

The genes are TRBV25-1 and TRBJ2-5, with TRBD1 identical over 8 bases. CDR3 length: 14 residues. Per germline, CDR1 MGHDK and CDR2 SYGVNS. The V segment lost 8 bases and the J segment 2 bases; nucleotides outside the gene matches: 7. This CDR3 reads CASLDRAVQETQYF. DNA for the CDR3: TGTGCCAGCCTGGACAGGGCGGTTCAAGAGACCCAGTACTTC.